This T cell receptor beta chain was identified during a study of PD-1 blockade in mismatch repair-deficient tumors. CDR1 and CDR2 (germline): SGHAT, FQDESV (reference sequence). The CDR3 is 16 amino acids. After removal of 6 bases from V and 4 bases from J, the junction contained 12 bases not matched to a gene. Sequenced by immunoSEQ multiplex PCR; TCRdb stores in-frame clones only, minus some. The table has 100,000 to 150,000 clones, roughly nine tenths seen once. The sequence came from an adult with mismatch repair-deficient cancer. The rearrangement links TRBV11-1 to TRBJ2-1; TRBD2 matches at 7 bases. The sample here was peripheral blood, taken 44 weeks after starting pembrolizumab. CDR3 sequence: CASRDESGTPYNEQFF. CDR3 nucleotides: TGTGCCAGCAGGGATGAGAGCGGGACGCCGTACAATGAGCAGTTCTTC.